The T cell receptor beta chain described here comes from a study of cytomegalovirus exposure and HLA in healthy donors. This PCR relied on a set of 60 Vbeta primers and 13 Jbeta primers. Method: immunoSEQ multiplex PCR; TCRdb's copy keeps in-frame clones and lacks some. The repertoire consists of over 200,000 clones, with roughly 75% occurring once and the leading ten covering 1.5% to 2%. The clonotype comes from a woman aged 25 to 39 in good health and CMV-seronegative. Sequencing input: PBMCs.

The CDR3 spells CASSLAKDFYGYTF. In nucleotides, the CDR3 is TGTGCCAGCAGCTTAGCGAAGGACTTCTATGGCTACACCTTC. The chain recombines TRBV11-2 with TRBJ1-2; no firm D call. This CDR3 spans 14 amino acids. V gave up 1 base and J gave up 4 bases, with 10 bases separating them. CDR1 and CDR2 from the germline V gene are SGHAT and FQNNGV.